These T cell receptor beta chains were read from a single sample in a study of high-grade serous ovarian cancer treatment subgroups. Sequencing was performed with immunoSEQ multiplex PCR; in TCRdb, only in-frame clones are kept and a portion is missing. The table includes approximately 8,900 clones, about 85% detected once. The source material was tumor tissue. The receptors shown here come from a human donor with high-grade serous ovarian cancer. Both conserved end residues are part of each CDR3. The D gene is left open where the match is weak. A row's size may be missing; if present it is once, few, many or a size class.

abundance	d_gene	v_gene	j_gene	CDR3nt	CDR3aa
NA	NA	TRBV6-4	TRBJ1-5	TGTGCCAGCAGTTCTTTCCGCCCGAGAGGGTTCAATCAGCCCCAGCATTTT	CASSSFRPRGFNQPQHF
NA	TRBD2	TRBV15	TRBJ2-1	TGTGCCACCAGCTTGCCGGGACTAAGAAATGAGCAGTTCTTC	CATSLPGLRNEQFF
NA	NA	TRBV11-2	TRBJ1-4	TGTGCCAGCAGCCGATCAGGGGATTGGAATGAAAAACTGTTTTTT	CASSRSGDWNEKLFF
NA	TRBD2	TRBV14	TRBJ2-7	TGTGCCAGCAGCCGGACTAGCGGGAGCTACGAGCAGTACTTC	CASSRTSGSYEQYF
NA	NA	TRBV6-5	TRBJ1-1	TGTGCCAGCAGTTACGTCGCACGGCTGAACACTGAAGCTTTCTTT	CASSYVARLNTEAFF
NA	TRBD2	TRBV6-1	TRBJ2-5	TGTGCCAGCCAAAGACTAGCGGGAGTATGGGAGACCCAGTACTTC	CASQRLAGVWETQYF
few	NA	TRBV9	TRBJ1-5	TGTGCCAGCAGCGTTGGAGGGGACAATCAGCCCCAGCATTTT	CASSVGGDNQPQHF
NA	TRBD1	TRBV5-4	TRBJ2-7	TGTGCCAGCAGCTTACCCCCGGGACAGGGCCTTTTC	CASSLPPGQGLF
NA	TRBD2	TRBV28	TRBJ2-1	TGTGCCAGCAGTCCACAGACTAGCGGGATCAATGAGCAGTTCTTC	CASSPQTSGINEQFF
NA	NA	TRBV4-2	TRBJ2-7	TGTGCCAGCAGCCAAGATGACAGAGAGGACGAGCAGTACTTC	CASSQDDREDEQYF
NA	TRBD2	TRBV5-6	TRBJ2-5	TGTGCCAGCAGCCTGACTAGCGGGAGAAGTCAGGAGACCCAGTACTTC	CASSLTSGRSQETQYF
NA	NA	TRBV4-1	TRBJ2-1	TGCGCCAGCAGCCAAGGACAGGCTACCTCCTACAATGAGCAGTTCTTC	CASSQGQATSYNEQFF
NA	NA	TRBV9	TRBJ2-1	TGTGCCAGCAGCGTAGCCCAGGTTGACAATGAGCAGTTCTTC	CASSVAQVDNEQFF
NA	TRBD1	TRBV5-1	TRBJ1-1	TGCGCCAGCACCGTTGACAGGGGCATGAACACTGAAGCTTTCTTT	CASTVDRGMNTEAFF
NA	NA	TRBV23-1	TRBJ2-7	TGCGCCAGCAGTCCCAACTTTAGCTCTGACTTC	CASSPNFSSDF
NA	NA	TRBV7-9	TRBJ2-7	TGTGCCAGCAGCCCTCGAGGGAAGGTCCACGAGCAGTACTTC	CASSPRGKVHEQYF
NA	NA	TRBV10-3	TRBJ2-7	TGTGCCATCAGTGAGCTTAACGAGCAGTACTTC	CAISELNEQYF
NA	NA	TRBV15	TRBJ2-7	TGTGCCACCAGCAGAGATCGCTGGGGGTTGTACGAGCAGTACTTC	CATSRDRWGLYEQYF
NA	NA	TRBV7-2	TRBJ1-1	TGTGCCAGCAGCTTAGAGGAAGCGAACACTGAAGCTTTCTTT	CASSLEEANTEAFF
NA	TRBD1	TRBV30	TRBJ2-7	TGTGCCTGGAACAGAGGACAGGGCATCGACTACGAGCAGTACTTC	CAWNRGQGIDYEQYF
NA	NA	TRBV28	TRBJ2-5	TGTGCCAGCAGTTTTTTAGTGGGTGGAGAGACCCAGTACTTC	CASSFLVGGETQYF
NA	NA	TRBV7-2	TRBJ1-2	TGTGCCAGCAGCTTAGAAGGGGGGAGGGGCTTCTATGGCTACACCTTC	CASSLEGGRGFYGYTF
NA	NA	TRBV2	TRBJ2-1	TGTGCCAGCAAATCGGACCTCAGAGGTGGAGGAGAGCAGTTCTTC	CASKSDLRGGGEQFF
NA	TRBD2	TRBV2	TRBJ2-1	TGTGCCAGCACGACCCTAGCGGCTTACAATGAGCAGTTCTTC	CASTTLAAYNEQFF
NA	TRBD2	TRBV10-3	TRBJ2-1	TGTGCCATCAACTTCCGAGCGGGACCTTACAATGAGCAGTTCTTC	CAINFRAGPYNEQFF
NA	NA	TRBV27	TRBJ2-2	TGTGCCAGCAGTTTTTACGGGACGGGGAACACCGGGGAGCTGTTTTTT	CASSFYGTGNTGELFF
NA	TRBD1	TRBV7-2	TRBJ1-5	TGTGCCAGCAGCTTAGCACAGGGGGCTCAGCCCCAGCATTTT	CASSLAQGAQPQHF
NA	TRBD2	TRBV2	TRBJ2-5	TGTGCCAGCAGTCGAGGGACTAGCGGGGGGTGGGGTCAGACCCAGTACTTC	CASSRGTSGGWGQTQYF
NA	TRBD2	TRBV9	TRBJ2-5	TGTGCCAGCAGCGTGGGACTAGCGGGAGGGAGAGAGACCCAGTACTTC	CASSVGLAGGRETQYF
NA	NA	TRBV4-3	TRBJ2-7	TGCGCCAGCAGCCAAGTTAACACCCCGACCTACGAGCAGTACTTC	CASSQVNTPTYEQYF
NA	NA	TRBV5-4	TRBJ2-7	TGTGCCAGCAGCCAAGGGACAGGGTTTACTAGCGGGATTACGAGGCAGTACTTC	CASSQGTGFTSGITRQYF
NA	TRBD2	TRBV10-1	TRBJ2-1	TGCGCCAGCAGTGCACTAGCGGGGGGGCCTGGGGATGAGCAGTTCTTC	CASSALAGGPGDEQFF
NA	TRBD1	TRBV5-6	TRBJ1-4	TGTGCCAGCAGCGCGGACAGGGTCAGAACTAATGAAAAACTGTTTTTT	CASSADRVRTNEKLFF
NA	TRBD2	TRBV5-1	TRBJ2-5	TGCGCCAGCAGCTCAAATGTCGGCGGGAGTTCGGAGACCCAGTACTTC	CASSSNVGGSSETQYF
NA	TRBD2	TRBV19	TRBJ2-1	TGTGCCAGTAGTATGGGACTAGCGGGATGGGATGAGCAGTTCTTC	CASSMGLAGWDEQFF
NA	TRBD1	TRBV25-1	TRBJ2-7	TGTGCCAGCAGTCAACCGGGACAGCTTTACGAGCAGTACTTC	CASSQPGQLYEQYF
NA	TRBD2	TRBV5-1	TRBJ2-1	TGCGCCAGCAGCCTACGAGGCGCGGGGGGGCAGTTCTTC	CASSLRGAGGQFF
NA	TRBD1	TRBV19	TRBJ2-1	TGTGCCAGTAGTCCCCGGGACAGCCTCAATGAGCAGTTCTTC	CASSPRDSLNEQFF
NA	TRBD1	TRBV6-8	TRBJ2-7	TGTGCCAGCAGCCACAAGACAGGGCTGTACGAGCAGTACTTC	CASSHKTGLYEQYF
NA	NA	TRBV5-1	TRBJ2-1	TGCGCCAGCAGCTTGGGGGAGCCAGCCTACAATGAGCAGTTCTTC	CASSLGEPAYNEQFF
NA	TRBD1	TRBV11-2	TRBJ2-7	TGTGCCAGCAGCTTAGATCTGGGGACAGGGGGCTACGAGCAGTACTTC	CASSLDLGTGGYEQYF
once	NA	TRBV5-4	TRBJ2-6	TGTGCCAGCAGAAATGGGGACGGGGGCAGGGGGGCCAACGTCCTGACTTTC	CASRNGDGGRGANVLTF
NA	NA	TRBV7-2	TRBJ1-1	TGTGCCAGCAGCTTTTCGGGGGCAAGGACTGAAGCTTTCTTT	CASSFSGARTEAFF
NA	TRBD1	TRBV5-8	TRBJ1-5	TGTGCCAGCAGCCCTATGGCGACAGGGGGCCGGAGCAATCAGCCCCAGCATTTT	CASSPMATGGRSNQPQHF
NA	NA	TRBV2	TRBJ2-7	TGTGCCAGCAGGCGGGGAGAAGCGGCCTACGAGCAGTACTTC	CASRRGEAAYEQYF
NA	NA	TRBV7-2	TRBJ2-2	TGTGCCAGCAGCTTGGCTGGACAGAAGAACACCGGGGAGCTGTTTTTT	CASSLAGQKNTGELFF